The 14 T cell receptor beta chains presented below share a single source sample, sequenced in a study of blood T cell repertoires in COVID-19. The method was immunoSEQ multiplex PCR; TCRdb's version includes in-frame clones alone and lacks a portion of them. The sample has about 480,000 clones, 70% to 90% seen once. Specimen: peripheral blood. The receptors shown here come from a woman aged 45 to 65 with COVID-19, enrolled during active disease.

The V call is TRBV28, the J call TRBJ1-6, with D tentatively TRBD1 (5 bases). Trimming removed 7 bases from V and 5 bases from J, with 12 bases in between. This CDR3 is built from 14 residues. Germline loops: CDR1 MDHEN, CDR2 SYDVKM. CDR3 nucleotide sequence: TGTGCCAGCAAAGGCTTAGGGGATAATTCACCCCTCCACTTT. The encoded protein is CASKGLGDNSPLHF.

The CDR3, as DNA: TGTGCCAGCAGTGAAGTTCGGTTTCGGGGGGCGAACACCGGGGAGCTGTTTTTT. As protein: CASSEVRFRGANTGELFF. This rearrangement joins TRBV6-1 to TRBJ2-2; 7 positions match TRBD2. CDR3 size: 18 residues. Germline V gene data show CDR1 as MNHNS and CDR2 as SASEGT. Trimming removed 1 base from V and 0 bases from J; junction bases left unmatched: 8.

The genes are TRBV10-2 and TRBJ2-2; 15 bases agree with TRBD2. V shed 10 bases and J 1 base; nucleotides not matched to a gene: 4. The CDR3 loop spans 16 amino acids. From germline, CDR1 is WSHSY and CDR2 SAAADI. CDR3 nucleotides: TGCGCCACGGGACTAGCGGGGGGCCAGAACACCGGGGAGCTGTTTTTT. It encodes CATGLAGGQNTGELFF.

As DNA, the CDR3 is TGTGCCAGCAGTTACGACAGGGTTGACTATGGCTACACCTTC. The encoded protein is CASSYDRVDYGYTF. V usage is TRBV6-2 or TRBV6-3 and J usage is TRBJ1-2, with TRBD1 matching 7 bases. From germline, CDR1 is MNHEY and CDR2 SVGEGT. The CDR3 covers 14 residues. J was trimmed by 3 bases and V by 2 bases; bases with no gene match: 3.

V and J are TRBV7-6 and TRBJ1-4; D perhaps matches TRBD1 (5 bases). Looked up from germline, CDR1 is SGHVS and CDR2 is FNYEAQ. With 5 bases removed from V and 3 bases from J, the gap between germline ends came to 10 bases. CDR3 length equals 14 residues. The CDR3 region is CASSLSGPNEKLFF. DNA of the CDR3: TGTGCCAGCAGCCTTTCAGGGCCTAATGAAAAACTGTTTTTT.

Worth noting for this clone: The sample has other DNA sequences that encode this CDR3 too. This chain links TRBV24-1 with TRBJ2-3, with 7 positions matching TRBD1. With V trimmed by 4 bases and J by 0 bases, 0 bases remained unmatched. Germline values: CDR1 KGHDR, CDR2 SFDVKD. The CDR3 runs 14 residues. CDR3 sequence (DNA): TGTGCCACCAGTGACAGGGGGAGCACAGATACGCAGTATTTT. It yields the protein CATSDRGSTDTQYF.

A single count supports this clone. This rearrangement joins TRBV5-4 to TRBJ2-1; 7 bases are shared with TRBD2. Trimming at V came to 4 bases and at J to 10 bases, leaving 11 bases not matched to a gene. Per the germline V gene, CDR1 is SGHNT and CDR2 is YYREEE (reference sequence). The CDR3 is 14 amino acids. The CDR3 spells CASSPTGGGQEQFF. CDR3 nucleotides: TGTGCCAGCAGCCCCACGGGGGGTGGCCAGGAGCAGTTCTTC.

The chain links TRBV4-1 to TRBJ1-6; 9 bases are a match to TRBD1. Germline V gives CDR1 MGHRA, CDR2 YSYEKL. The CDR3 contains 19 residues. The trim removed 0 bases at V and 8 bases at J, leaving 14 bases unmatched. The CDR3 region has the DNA TGCGCCAGCAGCCAAGAGTCCCTACAGGGGGCAATTCGGGATTCACCCCTCCACTTT. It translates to CASSQESLQGAIRDSPLHF.

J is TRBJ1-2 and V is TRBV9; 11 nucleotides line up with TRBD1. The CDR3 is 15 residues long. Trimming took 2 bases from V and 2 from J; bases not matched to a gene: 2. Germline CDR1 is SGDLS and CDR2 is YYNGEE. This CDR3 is CASSVGDRGNYGYTF. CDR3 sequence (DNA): TGTGCCAGCAGCGTGGGGGACAGGGGGAACTATGGCTACACCTTC.

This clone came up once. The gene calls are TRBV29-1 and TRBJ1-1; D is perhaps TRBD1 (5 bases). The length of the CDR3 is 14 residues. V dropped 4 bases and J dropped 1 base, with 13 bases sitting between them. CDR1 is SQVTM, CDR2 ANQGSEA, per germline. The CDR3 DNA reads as TGCAGCGTTGGACAGTGGGATACGAACACTGAAGCTTTCTTT. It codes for CSVGQWDTNTEAFF. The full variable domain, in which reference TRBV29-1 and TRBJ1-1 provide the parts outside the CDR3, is SAVISQKPSRDICQRGTSLTIQCQVDSQVTMMFWYRQQPGQSLTLIATANQGSEATYESGFVIDKFPISRPNLTFSTLTVSNMSPEDSSIYLCSVGQWDTNTEAFFGQGTRLTVV.

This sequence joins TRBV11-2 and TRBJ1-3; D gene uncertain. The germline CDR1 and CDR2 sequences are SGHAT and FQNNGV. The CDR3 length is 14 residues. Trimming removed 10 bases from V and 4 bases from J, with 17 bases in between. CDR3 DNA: TGTGCCACTAGCAAGGCCCGGGGAGGAAACACCATATATTTT. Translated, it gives CATSKARGGNTIYF.

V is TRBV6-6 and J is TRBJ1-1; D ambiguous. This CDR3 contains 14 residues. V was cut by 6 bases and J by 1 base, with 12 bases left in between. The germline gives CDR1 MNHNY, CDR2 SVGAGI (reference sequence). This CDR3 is CASSLFGGNTEAFF. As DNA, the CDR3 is TGTGCCAGCAGCCTCTTCGGTGGGAACACTGAAGCTTTCTTT.

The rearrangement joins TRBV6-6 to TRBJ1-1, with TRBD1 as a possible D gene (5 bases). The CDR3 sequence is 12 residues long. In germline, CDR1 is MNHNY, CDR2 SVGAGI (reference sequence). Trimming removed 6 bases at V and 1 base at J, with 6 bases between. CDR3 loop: CASRRGNTEAFF. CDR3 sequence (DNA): TGTGCCAGCAGAAGGGGGAACACTGAAGCTTTCTTT.

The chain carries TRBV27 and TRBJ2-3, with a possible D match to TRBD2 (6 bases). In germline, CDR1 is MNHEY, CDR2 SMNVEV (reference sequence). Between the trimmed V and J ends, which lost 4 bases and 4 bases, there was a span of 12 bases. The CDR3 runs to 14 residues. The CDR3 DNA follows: TGTGCCAGCAGTTCCCGACTAGAGGCAGATACGCAGTATTTT. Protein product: CASSSRLEADTQYF.